The 31 T cell receptor beta chains given below trace back to one sample, sequenced in a study of blood T cell repertoires in COVID-19. Produced via immunoSEQ multiplex PCR; TCRdb's table is partial and in-frame only. The table includes more than 95,000 clones, about 83% detected once. Sequencing was done on a sample of peripheral blood. All receptors derive from a man in his sixties or seventies with acute or convalescent COVID-19.

This clone was recorded a few times. The V and J genes are TRBV27 and TRBJ2-1, with a possible D match to TRBD2 (5 bases). Trimming removed 1 base at V and 0 bases at J, with 10 bases between. The germline V gene has CDR1 MNHEY and CDR2 SMNVEV (reference sequence). CDR3 length: 16 amino acids. Here the CDR3 DNA reads TGTGCCAGCAGTTTATTTCGGGATAGCTCCTACAATGAGCAGTTCTTC. Translated: CASSLFRDSSYNEQFF.

J is TRBJ2-5 and V is TRBV2; perhaps TRBD2 as D (6 bases). The CDR3 is 14 residues long. V dropped 4 bases and J dropped 7 bases, with 16 bases sitting between them. In germline, CDR1 is SNHLY, CDR2 FYNNEI. As DNA, the CDR3 is TGTGCCAGCAGTGCGGAGGGACCGGAGGGGACCCAGTACTTC. Protein: CASSAEGPEGTQYF.

The chain carries TRBV27 and TRBJ2-7; 10 nucleotides agree with TRBD1. Germline V gives CDR1 MNHEY, CDR2 SMNVEV (reference sequence). The CDR3 spans 15 residues. Unmatched junction bases numbered 8, after V lost 5 bases and J lost 4 bases. This chain's CDR3 is CASSLGQGGGYEQYF. Here the CDR3 DNA reads TGTGCCAGCAGTCTCGGACAGGGGGGTGGTTACGAGCAGTACTTC.

The chain uses TRBV5-1 and TRBJ2-6; 7 nucleotides match TRBD1. The ends lost 2 bases at V and 0 bases at J; junction bases unmatched: 5. Germline V CDR1 and CDR2: SGHRS, YFSETQ. This CDR3 contains 17 residues. CDR3 DNA sequence: TGCGCCAGCAGCTTCCGACAGGGAGACTCTGGGGCCAACGTCCTGACTTTC. Amino acids: CASSFRQGDSGANVLTF.

The chain uses TRBV10-3 and TRBJ2-2, with D possibly matching TRBD1 (5 bases). This CDR3 spans 12 amino acids. Germline CDR1 ENHRY, CDR2 SYGVKD. Trimming pared 7 bases from V and 7 bases from J, leaving 10 bases between. CDR3 protein: CAINRQNGELFF. CDR3 DNA: TGTGCCATCAACCGACAGAACGGGGAGCTGTTTTTT.

A single count supports this clone. The chain carries TRBV19 and TRBJ2-7; 7 bases align to TRBD1. Germline V CDR1 and CDR2: LNHDA, SQIVND (reference sequence). This CDR3 region has 14 residues. After removal of 4 bases from V and 4 bases from J, the junction contained 7 bases not matched to a gene. CDR3 coding DNA: TGTGCCAGTAGTACGCAGGGGGAAACGTACGAGCAGTACTTC. It codes for CASSTQGETYEQYF.

The V call is TRBV9, the J call TRBJ2-7; D not resolved. The length of the CDR3 is 14 residues. The germline gives CDR1 SGDLS, CDR2 YYNGEE. The V end lost 0 bases, the J end lost 2 bases, and 9 bases lay between the germline ends. The CDR3 sequence is CASSVDGRTYEQYF. CDR3 sequence (DNA): TGTGCCAGCAGCGTAGATGGCAGAACCTACGAGCAGTACTTC.

The rearrangement links TRBV5-4 to TRBJ2-1; D is possibly TRBD2 (7 bases). The CDR3 is 16 amino acids. In germline, CDR1 is SGHNT, CDR2 YYREEE (reference sequence). V was trimmed by 4 bases and J by 7 bases, leaving 21 bases between them. CDR3: CASSPPKGGARNEQFF. Written as DNA, the CDR3 is TGTGCCAGCAGCCCCCCCAAGGGGGGGGCCCGGAATGAGCAGTTCTTC.

The chain is built from TRBV11-2 and TRBJ2-7; 12 bases match TRBD2. V was pared by 0 bases and J by 0 bases, with 3 bases of the junction left unmatched. CDR1 is SGHAT, CDR2 FQNNGV, per germline. The CDR3 totals 17 residues. CDR3 sequence reads: CASSLDRTSGTSYEQYF. The CDR3 DNA reads as TGTGCCAGCAGCTTAGACAGGACTAGCGGGACCTCCTACGAGCAGTACTTC.

Comments on this clone: At one of its ends the junction is not consistent with the germline gene, which may arise from a read error. The chain couples TRBV3-1 (or the pseudogene TRBV3-2) to TRBJ2-7; the match to TRBD2 covers 7 bases. CDR3 length: 12 residues. CDR1 is LGHDT and CDR2 is YNNKEL in the germline V gene (reference sequence). Written as DNA, the CDR3 is TGTGCCAGCAGCCAAGAAGGACTAGGTTCGGTGTTC. Protein: CASSQEGLGSVF.

The rearrangement uses TRBV11-2 and TRBJ1-4; 9 positions match TRBD1. With V trimmed by 3 bases and J by 3 bases, 8 bases remained unmatched. The CDR3 spans 17 residues. Germline V gene data show CDR1 as SGHAT and CDR2 as FQNNGV. The CDR3 sequence is CASSFPSRQGANEKLFF. The CDR3, as DNA: TGTGCCAGCAGCTTCCCTAGCCGACAGGGGGCTAATGAAAAACTGTTTTTT.

This chain uses TRBV5-1 with TRBJ1-1, with 10 bases that match TRBD1. The V gene end was trimmed by 1 base and the J gene end by 6 bases; junction bases not matched to a gene: 9. There are 16 residues in the CDR3. CDR1 is SGHRS, CDR2 YFSETQ, per germline. CDR3 DNA: TGCGCCAGCAGCTTGTTGGAAGGGACAGGGGTTTCTGAAGCTTTCTTT. It codes for CASSLLEGTGVSEAFF.

This clone was recorded only once. V and J are TRBV19 and TRBJ1-3; unclear D gene. Per germline, CDR1 LNHDA and CDR2 SQIVND (reference sequence). V lost 5 bases and J 0 bases, leaving 14 bases between the germline ends. The CDR3 contains 16 residues. The CDR3 coding sequence is TGTGCCAGTAGTCCCGGGGAGATCCACTCTGGAAACACCATATATTTT. Translated: CASSPGEIHSGNTIYF. The full variable domain, completed using reference TRBV19 and TRBJ1-3, is DGGITQSPKYLFRKEGQNVTLSCEQNLNHDAMYWYRQDPGQGLRLIYYSQIVNDFQKGDIAEGYSVSREKKESFPLTVTSAQKNPTAFYLCASSPGEIHSGNTIYFGEGSWLTVV.

The chain has TRBV30 and TRBJ2-5; TRBD2 agrees at 10 bases. This CDR3 is 14 amino acids long. Per germline, CDR1 GTSNPN and CDR2 SVGIG (reference sequence). Germline trimming cut 3 bases from V and 4 bases from J; bases unmatched to any gene: 5. This CDR3 is CAWRKVAGGETQYF. The CDR3 bases are TGTGCCTGGAGGAAGGTAGCGGGAGGAGAGACCCAGTACTTC.

The chain carries TRBV27 and TRBJ2-7, with TRBD2 matching 10 bases. Losses at the gene ends were 6 bases for V and 3 bases for J; bases not matched to a gene: 17. The CDR3 runs 18 residues. Germline CDR1 MNHEY, CDR2 SMNVEV (reference sequence). The DNA of the CDR3 is TGTGCCAGCAGCCCCGGGCGGAGGACTAGCGGTACAATCTACGAGCAGTACTTC. It codes for CASSPGRRTSGTIYEQYF.

This clone has a single count. This chain connects TRBV6-5 to TRBJ2-1, with a weak D call TRBD2 (6 bases). Germline values: CDR1 MNHEY, CDR2 SVGAGI. The CDR3 consists of 15 residues. Trimming pared 2 bases from V and 0 bases from J, leaving 8 bases between. The CDR3 sequence: CASSYRGISYNEQFF. The CDR3 DNA follows: TGTGCCAGCAGTTACCGGGGGATCTCCTACAATGAGCAGTTCTTC.

The chain is built from TRBV30 and TRBJ1-2, with D possibly matching TRBD1 (5 bases). Trimming shortened V by 3 bases and J by 10 bases, and 18 bases separated the two germline ends. This CDR3 region has 13 residues. Germline V gene data show CDR1 as GTSNPN and CDR2 as SVGIG (reference sequence). The CDR3 loop reads CAWSLTVDRTYTF. CDR3 nucleotides: TGTGCCTGGAGCCTGACAGTGGATCGGACCTACACCTTC.

The V and J genes are TRBV19 and TRBJ2-1; D perhaps matches TRBD1 (6 bases). The germline V and J ends were trimmed by 4 bases and 9 bases, with 22 bases remaining between them. The length of the CDR3 is 16 residues. Germline V gene lookup returns CDR1 LNHDA and CDR2 SQIVND (reference sequence). CDR3 region: CASSKSAGVGFGEQFF. The CDR3 DNA sequence: TGTGCCAGTAGTAAATCAGCAGGGGTAGGGTTTGGTGAGCAGTTCTTC.

This clone was recorded a few times. The chain recombines TRBV3-1 (or the pseudogene TRBV3-2) with TRBJ2-7; D possibly corresponds to TRBD1 (6 bases). This CDR3 region has 15 residues. V dropped 0 bases and J dropped 8 bases, with 17 bases sitting between them. Germline V gene data show CDR1 as LGHDT and CDR2 as YNNKEL (reference sequence). CDR3 sequence: CASSQDGDMALKQYF. CDR3 nucleotides: TGTGCCAGCAGCCAAGACGGGGACATGGCGTTAAAGCAGTACTTC.

The J gene is TRBJ2-7, the V gene TRBV15, with a weak D call TRBD2 (7 bases). Germline-derived CDR1 and CDR2 are LNHNV and YYDKDF (reference sequence). This CDR3 is 15 amino acids long. The germline V and J ends were trimmed by 0 bases and 5 bases, with 14 bases remaining between them. This CDR3 reads CATSRDPGGQDEQYF. CDR3 bases: TGTGCCACCAGCAGAGATCCGGGGGGCCAGGACGAGCAGTACTTC.

The chain uses TRBV15 and TRBJ1-1, with 8 positions matching TRBD1. The ends lost 3 bases at V and 3 bases at J; junction bases unmatched: 3. Germline V CDR1 and CDR2: LNHNV, YYDKDF (reference sequence). The CDR3 sequence is 14 residues long. CDR3 nucleotides: TGTGCCACCAGCAGGACAGGGGCGGACACTGAAGCTTTCTTT. Amino acids: CATSRTGADTEAFF.

The chain links TRBV19 to TRBJ2-5; 10 positions match TRBD1. Trimming took 4 bases from V and 3 from J; bases not matched to a gene: 2. Germline-derived CDR1 and CDR2 are LNHDA and SQIVND (reference sequence). The CDR3 is made up of 14 amino acids. The DNA of the CDR3 is TGTGCCAGTAGTAAGGACAGGGGGAAAGAGACCCAGTACTTC. It translates to CASSKDRGKETQYF.

This clone has more than one count but fewer than ten. The rearrangement uses TRBV2 and TRBJ2-5; 7 bases line up with TRBD2. Germline-derived CDR1 and CDR2 are SNHLY and FYNNEI. V shed 4 bases and J 5 bases; nucleotides not matched to a gene: 13. This CDR3 spans 16 amino acids. The CDR3 sequence is CASSARLPGGGETQYF. The CDR3 DNA reads as TGTGCCAGCAGTGCTCGATTACCGGGAGGTGGGGAGACCCAGTACTTC.

This sequence joins TRBV28 and TRBJ2-1; no definite D call. Germline values: CDR1 MDHEN, CDR2 SYDVKM. This CDR3 has 14 amino acids. The V gene lost 3 bases and the J gene lost 4 bases, with 10 bases spanning the gap. CDR3 sequence (DNA): TGTGCCAGCAGTTTCGTCTCGGTGTACAATGAGCAGTTCTTC. It yields the protein CASSFVSVYNEQFF.

This clone was observed a single time. This sequence joins TRBV7-9 and TRBJ2-5, with 7 nucleotides matching TRBD2. The trim removed 6 bases at V and 1 base at J, leaving 11 bases unmatched. Germline CDR1 reads SEHNR; CDR2 reads FQNEAQ (reference sequence). The CDR3 sequence is 16 residues long. Written as DNA, the CDR3 is TGTGCCAGCAGTTGGGGGAGGGCAGCAAGCCAAGAGACCCAGTACTTC. This sequence encodes CASSWGRAASQETQYF.

This clone was counted between two and nine times. The CDR3 nucleotides read TGTGCCAGCAGCCCCCAGGCGGGGAGCTCCTACGAGCAGTACTTC. Its protein product is CASSPQAGSSYEQYF. This sequence joins TRBV7-6 and TRBJ2-7; maybe TRBD2 (6 bases). Trimming took off 5 bases at V and 0 bases at J, with 14 bases between the two ends. The CDR3 spans 15 residues. Germline assignment: CDR1 SGHVS and CDR2 FNYEAQ. Drawing the rest from reference TRBV7-6 and TRBJ2-7, the complete variable domain is GAGVSQSPRYKVTKRGQDVALRCDPISGHVSLYWYRQALGQGPEFLTYFNYEAQQDKSGLPNDRFSAERPEGSISTLTIQRTEQRDSAMYRCASSPQAGSSYEQYFGPGTRLTVT.

The V gene is TRBV10-3, the J gene TRBJ2-2, with D possibly matching TRBD1 (6 bases). The CDR3 has 15 residues. The germline V gene has CDR1 ENHRY and CDR2 SYGVKD. V gave up 7 bases and J gave up 3 bases, with 15 bases separating them. CDR3 coding DNA: TGTGCCATCACCCCTCGGGACACGGACACCGGGGAGCTGTTTTTT. It translates to CAITPRDTDTGELFF.

This clone has only a few counts. The rearrangement uses TRBV5-1 and TRBJ1-1; 7 positions agree with TRBD1. CDR3 size: 17 residues. J lost 6 bases, V lost 0 bases, and 14 bases had no gene match. Germline CDR1 is SGHRS and CDR2 is YFSETQ. For the CDR3, the DNA is TGCGCCAGCAGCTTGGGACAGGGTTGGGGGACGAGTTCTGAAGCTTTCTTT. Protein product: CASSLGQGWGTSSEAFF. The complete variable domain, with remaining parts taken from reference TRBV5-1 and TRBJ1-1, reads KAGVTQTPRYLIKTRGQQVTLSCSPISGHRSVSWYQQTPGQGLQFLFEYFSETQRNKGNFPGRFSGRQFSNSRSEMNVSTLELGDSALYLCASSLGQGWGTSSEAFFGQGTRLTVV.

The chain uses TRBV18 and TRBJ2-7; TRBD1 aligns across 8 bases. Looked up from germline, CDR1 is KGHSH and CDR2 is LQKENI. After removal of 1 base from V and 0 bases from J, the junction contained 11 bases not matched to a gene. The CDR3 spans 18 residues. This CDR3 is CASSPRAGGAYPSYEQYF. The CDR3 DNA is TGTGCCAGCTCACCACGGGCAGGGGGCGCATATCCCTCCTACGAGCAGTACTTC.

The chain recombines TRBV5-4 with TRBJ1-6, with D perhaps TRBD1 (6 bases). The CDR3 is 15 amino acids. Trimming shortened V by 4 bases and J by 5 bases, and 13 bases separated the two germline ends. The germline gives CDR1 SGHNT, CDR2 YYREEE (reference sequence). The CDR3 coding sequence is TGTGCCAGCAGCCCCAGCAGGGGCCATAATTCACCCCTCCACTTT. It codes for CASSPSRGHNSPLHF.

The chain is built from TRBV12-5 and TRBJ2-1; D gene ambiguous. The CDR3 is 13 residues long. The V gene lost 6 bases and the J gene lost 3 bases, with 9 bases spanning the gap. The germline gives CDR1 LGHNT, CDR2 FRNRAP. As DNA, the CDR3 is TGTGCTAGTGGAACCAACAGCTACAATGAGCAGTTCTTC. It is translated as CASGTNSYNEQFF. Full variable domain (remainder filled in from reference TRBV12-5 and TRBJ2-1): DARVTQTPRHKVTEMGQEVTMRCQPILGHNTVFWYRQTMMQGLELLAYFRNRAPLDDSGMPKDRFSAEMPDATLATLKIQPSEPRDSAVYFCASGTNSYNEQFFGPGTRLTVL.